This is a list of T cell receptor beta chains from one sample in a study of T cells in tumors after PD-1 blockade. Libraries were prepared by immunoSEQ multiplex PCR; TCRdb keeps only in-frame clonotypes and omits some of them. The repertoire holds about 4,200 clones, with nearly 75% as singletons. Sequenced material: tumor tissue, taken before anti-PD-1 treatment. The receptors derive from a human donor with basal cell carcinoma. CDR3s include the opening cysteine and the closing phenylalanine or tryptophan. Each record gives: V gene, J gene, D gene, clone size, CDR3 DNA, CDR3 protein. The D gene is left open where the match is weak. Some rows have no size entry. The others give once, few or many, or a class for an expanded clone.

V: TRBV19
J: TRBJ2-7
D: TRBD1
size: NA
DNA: TGTGCCAGTAGAGACAGGGGGGTCTACGAGCAGTACTTC
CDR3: CASRDRGVYEQYF

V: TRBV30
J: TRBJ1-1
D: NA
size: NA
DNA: TGTGCCTGGAGCGAGGGTCTGGCTTCAGCTTTCTTT
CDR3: CAWSEGLASAFF

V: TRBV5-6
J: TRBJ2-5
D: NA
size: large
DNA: TGTGCCAGCAGCTTGGAGGCATCGCAAGAGACCCAGTACTTC
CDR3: CASSLEASQETQYF

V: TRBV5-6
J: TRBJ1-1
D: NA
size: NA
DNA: TGTGCCAGCAGTTACGGAATTACTGAAGCTTTCTTT
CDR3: CASSYGITEAFF

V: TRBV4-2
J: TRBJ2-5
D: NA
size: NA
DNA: TGTGCCAGCAGCCAAGAGTCCCGGCCTCAAGAGACCCAGTACTTC
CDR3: CASSQESRPQETQYF

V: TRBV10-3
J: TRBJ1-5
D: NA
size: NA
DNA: TGTGCCATCAGTGAATTCGAAGCGAATCAGCCCCAGCATTTT
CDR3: CAISEFEANQPQHF

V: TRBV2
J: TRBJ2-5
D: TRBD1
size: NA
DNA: TGTGCCAGCTCGACAGGGCCCCAAGAGACCCAGTACTTC
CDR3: CASSTGPQETQYF

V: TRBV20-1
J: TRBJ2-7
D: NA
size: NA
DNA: TGCAGTGCTAGCTCCTACGAGCAGTACTTC
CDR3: CSASSYEQYF

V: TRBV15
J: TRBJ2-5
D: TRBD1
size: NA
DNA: TGTGCCACCAGCACGGGGACAGGGGCAATTGAGACCCAGTACTTC
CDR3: CATSTGTGAIETQYF

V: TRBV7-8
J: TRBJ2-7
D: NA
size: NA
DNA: TGTGCCAGCAGCTTCGGGACTCTAACATCCTACGAGCAGTACTTC
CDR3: CASSFGTLTSYEQYF

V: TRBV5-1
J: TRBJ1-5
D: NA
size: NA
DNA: TGCGCCAGCAGCTTGTTCGGGGGGGCCGGGCAGCCCCAGCATTTT
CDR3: CASSLFGGAGQPQHF

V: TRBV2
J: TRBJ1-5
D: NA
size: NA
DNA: TGTGCCAGCAGTGAAGGGGCAGGATCTGCGTATAGCAATCAGCCCCAGCATTTT
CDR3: CASSEGAGSAYSNQPQHF

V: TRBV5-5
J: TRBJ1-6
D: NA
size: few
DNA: TGTGCCAGCAGCTTAGCGGGGGTATGGAATTCACCCCTCCACTTT
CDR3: CASSLAGVWNSPLHF

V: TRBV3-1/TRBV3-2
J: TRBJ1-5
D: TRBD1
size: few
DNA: TGTGCCAGCAGCCGGGACAGGGGGGGGAATCAGCCCCAGCATTTT
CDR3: CASSRDRGGNQPQHF

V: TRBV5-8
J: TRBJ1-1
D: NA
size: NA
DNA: TGTGCCAGCAGCCATGCGAAAAAATCTGAAGCTTTCTTT
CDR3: CASSHAKKSEAFF

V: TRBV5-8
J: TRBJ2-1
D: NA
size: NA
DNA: TGTGCCAGCAACCGTGGGGGCTTATCCTACAATGAGCAGTTCTTC
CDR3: CASNRGGLSYNEQFF

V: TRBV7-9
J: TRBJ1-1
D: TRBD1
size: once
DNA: TGTGCCAGCAGCCCCCGACAGGGGTTGGAGACTGAAGCTTTCTTT
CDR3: CASSPRQGLETEAFF

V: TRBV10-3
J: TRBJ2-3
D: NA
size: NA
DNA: TGTGCCATCAGTACCGGGACAAAAGATAGCACAGATACGCAGTATTTT
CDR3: CAISTGTKDSTDTQYF

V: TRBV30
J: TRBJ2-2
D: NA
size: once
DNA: TGTGCCTGGAGTGTACCCAGGGAAGACACCGGGGAGCTGTTTTTT
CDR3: CAWSVPREDTGELFF

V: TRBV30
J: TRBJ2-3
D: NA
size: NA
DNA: TGTGCCTGGAGCGCCGCCAGGGGAACTGCAGATACGCAGTATTTT
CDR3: CAWSAARGTADTQYF

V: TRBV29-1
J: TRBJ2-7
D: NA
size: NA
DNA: TGCAGCGTTGGGAACACAATGCCCTACGAGCAGTACTTC
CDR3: CSVGNTMPYEQYF

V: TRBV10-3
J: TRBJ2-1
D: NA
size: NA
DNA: TGTGCCATCAGTGAAGTTTGGGGAGGCTACAATGAGCAGTTCTTC
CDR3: CAISEVWGGYNEQFF

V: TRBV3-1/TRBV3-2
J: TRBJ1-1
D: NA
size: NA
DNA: TGTGCCAGCAGCCAAGGGTGGGACACTGAAGCTTTCTTT
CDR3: CASSQGWDTEAFF

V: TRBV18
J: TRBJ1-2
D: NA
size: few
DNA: TGTGCCAGCTCACCAGGGTATGGCTACACCTTC
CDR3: CASSPGYGYTF

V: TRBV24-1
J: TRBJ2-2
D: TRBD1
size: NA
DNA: TGTGCCACCAGTGATTCAAGGGGACAGGGGAATTCCGGGGAGCTGTTTTTT
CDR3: CATSDSRGQGNSGELFF

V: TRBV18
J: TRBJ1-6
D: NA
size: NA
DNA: TGTGCCAGCTCACCCGCAGGGGAGGGTTCACCCCTCCACTTT
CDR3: CASSPAGEGSPLHF

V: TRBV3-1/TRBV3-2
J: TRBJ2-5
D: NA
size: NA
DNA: TGTGCCAGCAGCCGTACAGAGACCCAGTACTTC
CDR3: CASSRTETQYF

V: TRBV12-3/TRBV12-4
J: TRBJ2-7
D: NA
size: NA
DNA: TGTGCCAGCAGTCTTGAGGGAGGGCAGTACTTC
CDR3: CASSLEGGQYF

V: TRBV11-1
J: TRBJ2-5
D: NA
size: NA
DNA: TGTGCCAGCAGCCGGACACGAAACCAAGAGACCCAGTACTTC
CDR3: CASSRTRNQETQYF

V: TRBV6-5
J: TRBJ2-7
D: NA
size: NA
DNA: TGTGCCAGCATCGGGGAGTCCTACGAGCAGTACTTC
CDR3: CASIGESYEQYF

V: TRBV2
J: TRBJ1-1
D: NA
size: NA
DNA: TGTGCCAGCAGAGACCAGCTGAACACTGAAGCTTTCTTT
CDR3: CASRDQLNTEAFF

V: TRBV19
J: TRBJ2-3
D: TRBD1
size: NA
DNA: TGTGCCAGTAGGCGCACAGGGGGCTATCCCACAGATACGCAGTATTTT
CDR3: CASRRTGGYPTDTQYF

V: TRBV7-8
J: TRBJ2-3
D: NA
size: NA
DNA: TGTGCCAGCAGCTTACGGACGAGCACAGATACGCAGTATTTT
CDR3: CASSLRTSTDTQYF

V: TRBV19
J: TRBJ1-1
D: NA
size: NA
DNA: TGTGCCAGTACTCAACAGGGAAGGGCCACTGAAGCTTTCTTT
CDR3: CASTQQGRATEAFF

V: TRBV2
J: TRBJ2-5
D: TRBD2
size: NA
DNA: TGTGCCAGCAGGTGGGGTCGGGTAGCGGGGGGGCGAGAGACCCAGTACTTC
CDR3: CASRWGRVAGGRETQYF

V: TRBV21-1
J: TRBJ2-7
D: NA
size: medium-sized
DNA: TGTGCCAGCAGCAAAGGAGACAGGGGGCTCGAGCAGTACTTC
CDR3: CASSKGDRGLEQYF

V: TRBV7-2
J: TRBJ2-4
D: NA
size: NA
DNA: TGTGCCAGCAGCTTTGGGACAGCCAAAAACATTCAGTACTTC
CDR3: CASSFGTAKNIQYF

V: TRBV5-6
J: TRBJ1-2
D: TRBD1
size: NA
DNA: TGTGCCAGCAGCTTGCGAGGGGGCGCTTATGGCTACACCTTC
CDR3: CASSLRGGAYGYTF

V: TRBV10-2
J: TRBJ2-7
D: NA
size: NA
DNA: TGCGCCAGCAGTTCGACAGAGAGCTCCTACGAGCAGTACTTC
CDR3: CASSSTESSYEQYF

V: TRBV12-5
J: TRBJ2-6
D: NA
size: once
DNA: TGTGCTAGTGGTTTGGTAGGAGGCCGGATCTCTGGGGCCAACGTCCTGACTTTC
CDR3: CASGLVGGRISGANVLTF

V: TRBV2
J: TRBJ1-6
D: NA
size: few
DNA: TGTGCCAGCAGAGAACAGGGTGCAATTTCACCCCTCCACTTT
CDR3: CASREQGAISPLHF

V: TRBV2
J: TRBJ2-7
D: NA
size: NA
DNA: TGTGCCAGCAGCGGGGAGTACGAGCAGTACTTC
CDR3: CASSGEYEQYF

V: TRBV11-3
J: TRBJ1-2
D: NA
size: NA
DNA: TGTGCCAGCAGCTCCTGGGACTACTATGGCTACACCTTC
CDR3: CASSSWDYYGYTF